What follows are 22 T cell receptor beta chains derived from one specimen sequenced in a study of Graves' ophthalmopathy and Graves' hyperthyroidism. Amplification targeted the TCR beta CDR3 regions, with RNA transcripts as the source material. In the first round, RT-PCR was carried out with HTBI primers, and a multiplex PCR formed the second round. One entry per CDR3 protein, called by TCRdb with MiXCR from the multiplex PCR reads. The sample shows 360,000 or so distinct CDR3 sequences, approximately 16% of them seen only once. The sequenced sample consisted of peripheral blood. The receptors come from a woman younger than 30 with Graves' ophthalmopathy.

This clonotype has ten or more counts. The genes are TRBV11-2 and TRBJ1-1, with unresolved D. This CDR3 contains 15 residues. V gave up 5 bases and J gave up 4 bases, with 17 bases separating them. Germline CDR1 is SGHAT and CDR2 is FQNNGV. CDR3 sequence reads: CASSRTPRRATEAFF. CDR3 coding DNA: TGTGCCAGCAGCCGAACTCCAAGGAGGGCCACTGAAGCTTTCTTT.

This clonotype was recorded many times. V and J are TRBV28 and TRBJ2-7; TRBD1 matches 7 bases. In germline, CDR1 is MDHEN, CDR2 SYDVKM. This CDR3 is built from 14 residues. V dropped 5 bases and J dropped 3; count of bases not matched to a gene: 7. The CDR3 DNA is TGTGCCAGCAGTCGGGCCGGGACAGACTACGAGCAGTACTTC. It encodes CASSRAGTDYEQYF.

At least ten counts were recorded for this clonotype. The gene calls are TRBV20-1 and TRBJ1-2; 7 bases map to TRBD1. In germline, CDR1 is DFQATT, CDR2 SNEGSKA (reference sequence). J was trimmed by 8 bases and V by 3 bases; bases with no gene match: 12. This CDR3 spans 14 amino acids. In nucleotides, the CDR3 is TGCAGTGCTAGTGGGGACAGCCTACCTAGCGGCTACACCTTC. Its protein product is CSASGDSLPSGYTF.

The chain couples TRBV13 to TRBJ1-2, with TRBD1 matching over 8 bases. The ends lost 9 bases at V and 7 bases at J; junction bases unmatched: 13. The CDR3 contains 14 residues. Germline V lookup: CDR1 PRHDT, CDR2 FYEKMQ (reference sequence). The CDR3 DNA is TGTGCCAGTACCCTCAGGGGGCTGGATAGTGGCTACACCTTC. Translated: CASTLRGLDSGYTF.

A few counts support this clonotype. The chain recombines TRBV10-3 with TRBJ2-2, with a weak D call TRBD1 (5 bases). The V gene lost 5 bases and the J gene lost 3 bases, with 13 bases spanning the gap. The CDR3 spans 15 residues. The V gene's germline CDR1 is ENHRY and CDR2 SYGVKD. The CDR3 spells CAISRPDTDTGELFF. The DNA for the CDR3 is TGTGCCATCAGTCGCCCGGACACGGACACCGGGGAGCTGTTTTTT.

The J gene is TRBJ2-7, the V gene TRBV12-5; D is possibly TRBD1 (6 bases). V lost 1 base to trimming and J lost 6 bases, with 16 bases between them. Per germline, CDR1 LGHNT and CDR2 FRNRAP. The CDR3 has 15 amino acids. The CDR3 sequence is CASGLEPLTGGEQYF. The CDR3 DNA reads TGTGCTAGTGGTTTGGAGCCACTGACAGGAGGCGAGCAGTACTTC.

This clonotype was seen at least ten times. The chain couples TRBV28 to TRBJ2-2, with D unresolved. From germline, CDR1 is MDHEN and CDR2 SYDVKM. V lost 4 bases to trimming and J lost 1 base, with 7 bases between them. The CDR3 extends over 14 amino acids. CDR3 in DNA: TGTGCCAGCAGTTCGGACGGGAACACCGGGGAGCTGTTTTTT. Amino acids: CASSSDGNTGELFF.

In this sample, this clonotype turned up many times. The V call is TRBV28, the J call TRBJ2-7, with D uncertain. Between the trimmed V and J ends, which lost 5 bases and 4 bases, there was a span of 9 bases. Germline CDR1 is MDHEN and CDR2 is SYDVKM. This CDR3 region has 12 residues. The CDR3 DNA reads as TGTGCCAGCAGTGCCGCGGTTTACGAGCAGTACTTC. Amino acid sequence: CASSAAVYEQYF.

This clonotype occurred many times. This chain links TRBV9 with TRBJ2-7, with 9 positions matching TRBD2. The CDR3 totals 15 residues. The trim removed 0 bases at V and 4 bases at J, leaving 5 bases unmatched. Germline CDR1 SGDLS, CDR2 YYNGEE. CDR3 amino acids: CASSVGGGGGYEQYF. The CDR3 DNA is TGTGCCAGCAGCGTAGGCGGCGGGGGGGGATACGAGCAGTACTTC.

This clonotype was recorded many times. CDR3 residues: CSVRTAMNTEAFF. As DNA, the CDR3 is TGCAGCGTTAGGACAGCCATGAACACTGAAGCTTTCTTT. The chain links TRBV29-1 to TRBJ1-1; weak D call: TRBD1 (6 bases). Germline CDR1 is SQVTM and CDR2 is ANQGSEA. The CDR3 has 13 residues. V gave up 5 bases and J gave up 0 bases, with 10 bases separating them.

This clonotype has ten or more counts. This sequence joins TRBV11-2 and TRBJ2-7; 7 bases align to TRBD1. CDR1 and CDR2 (germline): SGHAT, FQNNGV. The CDR3 sequence is 14 residues long. Trimming at V came to 4 bases and at J to 5 bases, leaving 8 bases not matched to a gene. CDR3 DNA sequence: TGTGCCAGCAGCTCCCTGCGGACAGGTAACGAGCAGTACTTC. This sequence encodes CASSSLRTGNEQYF.

This clonotype was picked up many times. The V gene is TRBV20-1, the J gene TRBJ1-2; the D is unclear. Germline V gene lookup returns CDR1 DFQATT and CDR2 SNEGSKA (reference sequence). The CDR3 consists of 10 residues. The germline V and J ends were trimmed by 6 bases and 4 bases, with 6 bases remaining between them. The CDR3 coding sequence is TGCAGTGCCAGGAGCTATGGCTACACCTTC. Encoded protein: CSARSYGYTF.

This clonotype was observed many times. This rearrangement joins TRBV6-1 to TRBJ2-7, with 10 bases identical to TRBD1. After removal of 4 bases from V and 3 bases from J, the junction contained 9 bases not matched to a gene. This CDR3 is 16 amino acids long. Looked up from germline, CDR1 is MNHNS and CDR2 is SASEGT. The CDR3: CASSVRSGQGIYEQYF. CDR3 nucleotide sequence: TGTGCCAGCAGTGTAAGGTCGGGACAGGGGATCTACGAGCAGTACTTC.

This clonotype was observed at least ten times. This chain joins TRBV5-1 and TRBJ2-5, with 10 bases identical to TRBD2. The V and J ends lost 2 bases and 5 bases, in that order; junction bases with no gene match: 3. This CDR3 is built from 14 residues. The germline V gene has CDR1 SGHRS and CDR2 YFSETQ. CDR3 residues: CASSFSGGIETQYF. The DNA for the CDR3 is TGCGCCAGCAGCTTTAGCGGGGGGATCGAGACCCAGTACTTC.

The chain recombines TRBV11-2 with TRBJ1-2, with unresolved D. The V end was cut by 5 bases, the J end by 7 bases, with 11 bases between. The germline CDR1 and CDR2 sequences are SGHAT and FQNNGV. The CDR3 is made up of 12 amino acids. CDR3 protein: CASSASSGGYTF. CDR3 sequence (DNA): TGTGCCAGCAGCGCCTCGTCTGGTGGCTACACCTTC.

In this sample, this clonotype turned up many times. This chain joins TRBV7-6 and TRBJ1-5; perhaps TRBD1 as D (5 bases). V shed 5 bases and J shed 5 bases, with 16 bases lying between them. Germline V gene data show CDR1 as SGHVS and CDR2 as FNYEAQ. This CDR3 contains 15 residues. DNA for the CDR3: TGTGCCAGCAGCCCCCTGGGGCAGGGAGATCAGCCCCAGCATTTT. Translation gives CASSPLGQGDQPQHF.

In its sample, this clonotype was seen many times. V and J are TRBV28 and TRBJ1-3, with unresolved D. V dropped 3 bases and J dropped 3 bases, with 12 bases sitting between them. This CDR3 spans 15 amino acids. Germline CDR1 is MDHEN and CDR2 is SYDVKM. The CDR3 nucleotides read TGTGCCAGCAGTTTCTGGGTACCAAGTGGAAACACCATATATTTT. This translates into CASSFWVPSGNTIYF.

This clonotype was detected many times. The V gene is TRBV7-2, the J gene TRBJ1-5, with TRBD1 identical over 10 bases. This CDR3 comprises 15 residues. Unmatched junction bases numbered 4, after V lost 5 bases and J lost 3 bases. Germline CDR1 is SGHTA and CDR2 is FQGNSA. DNA of the CDR3: TGTGCCAGCAGCCCGCGACAGGGGGCCAATCAGCCCCAGCATTTT. Translated, it gives CASSPRQGANQPQHF.

This clonotype was recorded at least ten times. The V call is TRBV4-3, the J call TRBJ1-3; tentatively, D is TRBD1 (6 bases). The germline gives CDR1 LGHNA, CDR2 YSLEER. The CDR3 consists of 16 residues. Trimming left V 3 bases short and J 1 base short, with 13 bases between. The CDR3 DNA sequence: TGCGCCAGCAGCCATCAAACAGGGACATCTGGAAACACCATATATTTT. Translation gives CASSHQTGTSGNTIYF.

This clonotype was counted ten times or more. The V and J genes are TRBV6-1 and TRBJ2-7; TRBD2 agrees at 8 bases. The germline V gene has CDR1 MNHNS and CDR2 SASEGT. The CDR3 sequence is 16 residues long. J gave up 0 bases and V 1 base, and 5 bases lay outside the gene matches. CDR3 DNA sequence: TGTGCCAGCAGTGAAGTTGGGCGGGAGGCCTCCTACGAGCAGTACTTC. It specifies CASSEVGREASYEQYF.

This clonotype was detected a few times. This chain uses TRBV29-1 with TRBJ2-5, with 11 bases lining up with TRBD2. The CDR3 length is 19 residues. Per the germline V gene, CDR1 is SQVTM and CDR2 is ANQGSEA. V shed 2 bases, J shed 5 bases, and the junction held 19 bases outside the gene matches. CDR3 protein: CSVERGGIAGGPQGETQYF. DNA for the CDR3: TGCAGCGTTGAACGGGGAGGAATAGCGGGAGGGCCCCAGGGGGAGACCCAGTACTTC.

V and J are TRBV24-1 and TRBJ1-5; D not certain. Germline V gene data show CDR1 as KGHDR and CDR2 as SFDVKD. The ends were cut back, 10 bases at V and 9 bases at J, with 15 bases in the middle. The length of the CDR3 is 12 residues. Here the CDR3 reads CATSSTLGPQHF. CDR3 nucleotides: TGTGCCACAAGCTCGACCCTCGGGCCCCAGCATTTT.